This T cell receptor (beta chain) was sequenced in a study of blood T cell repertoires in COVID-19. Study-wide background: Spain, Italy and the United States supplied samples that represented acute and convalescent COVID-19.

CDR3 length equals 14 residues. Trimming removed 6 bases from V and 6 bases from J; junction bases left unmatched: 6. Germline V gene data show CDR1 as KGHDR and CDR2 as SFDVKD. This table comes from immunoSEQ multiplex PCR, and its TCRdb copy is limited to in-frame clones, with some not included. The sample contains approximately 300,000 clones, roughly 84% of which appear only once. Sequenced input: peripheral blood. J is TRBJ2-1 and V is TRBV24-1; the match to TRBD2 covers 8 bases. The TCR sequence derives from a man aged 50-59 years with active or convalescent COVID-19. The CDR3 nucleotides read TGTGCCACCAGTACGGGAGGGCCGTCCAATGAGCAGTTCTTC. It specifies CATSTGGPSNEQFF.